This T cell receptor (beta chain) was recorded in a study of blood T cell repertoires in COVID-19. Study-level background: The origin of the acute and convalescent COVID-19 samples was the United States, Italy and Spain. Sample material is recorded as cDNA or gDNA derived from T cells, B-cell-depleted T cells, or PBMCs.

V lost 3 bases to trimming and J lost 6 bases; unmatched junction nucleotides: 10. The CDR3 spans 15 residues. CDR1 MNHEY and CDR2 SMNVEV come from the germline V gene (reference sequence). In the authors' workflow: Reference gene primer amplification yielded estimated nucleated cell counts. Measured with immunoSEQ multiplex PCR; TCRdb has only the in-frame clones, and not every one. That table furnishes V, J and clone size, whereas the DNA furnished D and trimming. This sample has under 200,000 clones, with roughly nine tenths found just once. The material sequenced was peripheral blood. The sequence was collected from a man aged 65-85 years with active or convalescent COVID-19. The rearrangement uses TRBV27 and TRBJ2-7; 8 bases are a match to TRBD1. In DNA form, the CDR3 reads TGTGCCAGCAGTTTTACCCTCGGACAGGGAGGCGAGCAGTACTTC. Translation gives CASSFTLGQGGEQYF.